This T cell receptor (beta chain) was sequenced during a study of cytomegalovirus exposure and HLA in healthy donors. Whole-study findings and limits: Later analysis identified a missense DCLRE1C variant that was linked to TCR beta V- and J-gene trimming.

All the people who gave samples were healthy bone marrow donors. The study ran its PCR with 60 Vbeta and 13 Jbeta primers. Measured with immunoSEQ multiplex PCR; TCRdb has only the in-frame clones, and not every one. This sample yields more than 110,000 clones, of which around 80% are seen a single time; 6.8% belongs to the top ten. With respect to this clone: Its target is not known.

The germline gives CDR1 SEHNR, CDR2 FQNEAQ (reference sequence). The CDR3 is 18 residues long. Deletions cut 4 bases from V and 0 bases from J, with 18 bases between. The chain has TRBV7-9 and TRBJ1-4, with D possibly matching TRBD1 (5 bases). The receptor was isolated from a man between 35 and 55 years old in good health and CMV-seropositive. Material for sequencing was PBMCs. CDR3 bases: TGTGCCAGCAGCTCTCCCCTGCAGGGCCGGGCAACTAATGAAAAACTGTTTTTT. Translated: CASSSPLQGRATNEKLFF.